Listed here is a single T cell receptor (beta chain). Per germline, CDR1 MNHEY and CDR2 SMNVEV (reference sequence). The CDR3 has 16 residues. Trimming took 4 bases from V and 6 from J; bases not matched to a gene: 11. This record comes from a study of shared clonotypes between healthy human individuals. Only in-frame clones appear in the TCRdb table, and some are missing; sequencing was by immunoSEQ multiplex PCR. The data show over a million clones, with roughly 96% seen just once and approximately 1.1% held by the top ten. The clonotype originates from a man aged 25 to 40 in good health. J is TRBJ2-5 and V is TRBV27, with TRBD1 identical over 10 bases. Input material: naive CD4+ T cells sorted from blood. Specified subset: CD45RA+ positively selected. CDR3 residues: CASSSPGTGVRKTQYF. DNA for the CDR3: TGTGCCAGCAGTTCACCCGGGACAGGGGTGAGGAAGACCCAGTACTTC.